These T cell receptor beta chains were read from a single sample in a study of blood T cell repertoires in COVID-19. Assay: immunoSEQ multiplex PCR; the TCRdb copy retains only in-frame clones and omits some. The sample contains under 550,000 clones, roughly 89% of which appear only once. Sequencing used peripheral blood. These receptors all stem from a man between 18 and 35 years old with COVID-19, enrolled during active disease. Both conserved end residues are part of each CDR3. Fields, in order: D gene, V gene, J gene, CDR3 length, CDR3 protein. A D gene is named only where the DNA matches it firmly.

>TRBD2|TRBV5-1|TRBJ2-1|14
CASSGGGVYNEQFF
>TRBD1|TRBV5-1|TRBJ2-3|16
CASSTGQGLSTDTQYF
>.|TRBV7-8|TRBJ1-5|14
CASSFPGRGQPQHF
>.|TRBV11-2|TRBJ2-2|15
CASSLVAGNTGELFF
>.|TRBV6-5|TRBJ1-5|14
CASSLVRGVQPQHF
>TRBD2|TRBV10-2|TRBJ2-1|15
CASSESSGRAHEQFF
>TRBD1|TRBV18|TRBJ1-2|15
CASSPGTGGYYGYTF
>.|TRBV5-8|TRBJ2-4|13
CASSLGSGNIQYF
>.|TRBV9|TRBJ1-2|15
CASSSPGGPNYGYTF
>.|TRBV2|TRBJ2-7|15
CASSVGGGPSYEQYF
>.|TRBV4-2|TRBJ2-5|13
CASSQDPGETQYF
>.|TRBV9|TRBJ1-1|13
CASSVEGFGEAFF
>TRBD1|TRBV4-1|TRBJ1-1|15
CASSQARTGWTEAFF
>.|TRBV4-1|TRBJ1-1|13
CASSQDRGPEAFF
>.|TRBV28|TRBJ2-5|13
CASSFGGQETQYF
>TRBD1|TRBV5-1|TRBJ2-3|17
CASSLGAWTGWSDTQYF
>TRBD1|TRBV5-6|TRBJ1-3|17
CASSRRGAGGPGNTIYF
>.|TRBV6-5|TRBJ1-1|13
CASSYRGNTEAFF
>TRBD1|TRBV7-9|TRBJ2-5|15
CASSLRTGFMETQYF
>.|TRBV19|TRBJ1-1|12
CASSPGGTEAFF
>TRBD2|TRBV27|TRBJ2-1|16
CASSFLAGGPRGEQFF
>.|TRBV7-9|TRBJ2-5|16
CASSLETLPSGETQYF
>.|TRBV29-1|TRBJ1-2|13
CSVGAGPGYGYTF
>.|TRBV13|TRBJ2-2|12
CASSLNTGELFF